The rows below give T cell receptor beta chains drawn from one sample of a study of cytomegalovirus exposure and HLA in healthy donors. Clones were sequenced by immunoSEQ multiplex PCR, and TCRdb holds only the in-frame ones, with some missing. The table has approximately 170,000 clones, roughly 80% seen once. Sequencing input: PBMCs. These receptors all stem from a man aged 50 or older in good health and CMV-seropositive. Both conserved end residues are part of each CDR3. Each record gives: clone size, D gene, V gene, J gene, CDR3 DNA, CDR3 protein. A D gene is named only where the DNA matches it firmly. Rows give clone size only sometimes, using once, few, many, or a class for an expanded clone.

clone size: -
D gene: TRBD1
V gene: TRBV28
J gene: TRBJ1-4
CDR3 DNA: TGTGCCAGCAGGCAACAGGGGGTGGAAAAACTGTTTTTT
CDR3 protein: CASRQQGVEKLFF

clone size: -
D gene: -
V gene: TRBV9
J gene: TRBJ2-3
CDR3 DNA: TGTGCCAGCACTACGGGGGATGCAGATACGCAGTATTTT
CDR3 protein: CASTTGDADTQYF

clone size: -
D gene: -
V gene: TRBV9
J gene: TRBJ2-1
CDR3 DNA: TGTGCCAGCTCGACCACGCGGGACTACAATGAGCAGTTCTTC
CDR3 protein: CASSTTRDYNEQFF

clone size: few
D gene: TRBD1
V gene: TRBV7-2
J gene: TRBJ1-1
CDR3 DNA: TGTGCCAGCAGCTTAGCGGGACAGTCACAGGGATGGACTGAAGCTTTCTTT
CDR3 protein: CASSLAGQSQGWTEAFF

clone size: -
D gene: -
V gene: TRBV21-1
J gene: TRBJ1-2
CDR3 DNA: TGTGCCAGCAGCAAAACGAGGTCGACAGGGACCACCTTC
CDR3 protein: CASSKTRSTGTTF

clone size: -
D gene: -
V gene: TRBV4-2
J gene: TRBJ2-3
CDR3 DNA: TGTGCCAGCAGCCAAGACGGAGATACGCAGTATTTT
CDR3 protein: CASSQDGDTQYF

clone size: -
D gene: -
V gene: TRBV5-4
J gene: TRBJ1-2
CDR3 DNA: TGTGCCAGCAGCCCAGACAGCTATGGCTACACCTTC
CDR3 protein: CASSPDSYGYTF

clone size: -
D gene: -
V gene: TRBV11-2
J gene: TRBJ2-7
CDR3 DNA: TGTGCCAGCAGCTCTTGGGGAGCGGGTTACTCCTACGAGCAGTACTTC
CDR3 protein: CASSSWGAGYSYEQYF

clone size: -
D gene: -
V gene: TRBV21-1
J gene: TRBJ2-7
CDR3 DNA: TGTGCCAGCCGGCCCGGGACAGAATCCTACGAGCAGTACTTC
CDR3 protein: CASRPGTESYEQYF

clone size: once
D gene: -
V gene: TRBV5-5
J gene: TRBJ2-5
CDR3 DNA: TGTGCCAGCAGCTTTGTGGGGGCAGGTCAAGAGACCCAGTACTTC
CDR3 protein: CASSFVGAGQETQYF

clone size: -
D gene: TRBD2
V gene: TRBV5-1
J gene: TRBJ2-3
CDR3 DNA: TGCGCCAGCACCCCGGGACTAGCGGGGAGGATGCAGTATTTT
CDR3 protein: CASTPGLAGRMQYF

clone size: -
D gene: -
V gene: TRBV11-2
J gene: TRBJ1-1
CDR3 DNA: TGTGCCAGCAGCCCCCTGAGTGAAGCGAACACTGAAGCTTTCTTT
CDR3 protein: CASSPLSEANTEAFF

clone size: -
D gene: TRBD2
V gene: TRBV4-2
J gene: TRBJ2-3
CDR3 DNA: TGTGCCAGCAGCCAAGCTAGCGGGCCTATTACAGATACGCAGTATTTT
CDR3 protein: CASSQASGPITDTQYF

clone size: -
D gene: TRBD2
V gene: TRBV6-5
J gene: TRBJ2-3
CDR3 DNA: TGTGCCAGCAGGGCTAGCGGGCCCACAGATACGCAGTATTTT
CDR3 protein: CASRASGPTDTQYF

clone size: -
D gene: TRBD1
V gene: TRBV28
J gene: TRBJ2-7
CDR3 DNA: TGTGCCAGCGCTTCGAGATTCCGACAGGGGGCGTACGAGCAGTACTTC
CDR3 protein: CASASRFRQGAYEQYF

clone size: -
D gene: TRBD2
V gene: TRBV10-1
J gene: TRBJ2-3
CDR3 DNA: TGCGCCAGCAGTGAGTCGAATACACGGGGGGAGGCTAGCACAGATACGCAGTATTTT
CDR3 protein: CASSESNTRGEASTDTQYF

clone size: once
D gene: TRBD1
V gene: TRBV5-1
J gene: TRBJ1-1
CDR3 DNA: TGCGCCAGCAGCTGGGCCGGGACAGCGAACACTGAAGCTTTCTTT
CDR3 protein: CASSWAGTANTEAFF

clone size: -
D gene: TRBD2
V gene: TRBV30
J gene: TRBJ2-3
CDR3 DNA: TGTGCCTGCCCCGGACTAGCGGGAGGATGGGATACGCAGTATTTT
CDR3 protein: CACPGLAGGWDTQYF

clone size: -
D gene: TRBD2
V gene: TRBV28
J gene: TRBJ2-7
CDR3 DNA: TGTGCCAGCAGTCTGGGAGGGAAAAACGAGCAGTACTTC
CDR3 protein: CASSLGGKNEQYF

clone size: -
D gene: TRBD2
V gene: TRBV7-3
J gene: TRBJ2-7
CDR3 DNA: TGTGCCAGCAGCTTAGGCCCTAGCGGGGGTCTCGAGCAGTACTTC
CDR3 protein: CASSLGPSGGLEQYF

clone size: -
D gene: -
V gene: TRBV28
J gene: TRBJ2-2
CDR3 DNA: TGTGCCAGCAGTTTATCAGGGGTCGGGGAGCTGTTTTTT
CDR3 protein: CASSLSGVGELFF

clone size: -
D gene: -
V gene: TRBV4-3
J gene: TRBJ2-7
CDR3 DNA: TGCGCCAGCAGCCAACGAATCGGGACTCAATCCTACGAGCAGTACTTC
CDR3 protein: CASSQRIGTQSYEQYF

clone size: few
D gene: TRBD1
V gene: TRBV28
J gene: TRBJ1-1
CDR3 DNA: TGTGCCAGCAGTCGGCAGGGGGCCTGGACTGAAGCTTTCTTT
CDR3 protein: CASSRQGAWTEAFF

clone size: -
D gene: TRBD1
V gene: TRBV4-2
J gene: TRBJ2-2
CDR3 DNA: TGTGCCAGCAGCCGAGGGACAGGAACGAACACCGGGGAGCTGTTTTTT
CDR3 protein: CASSRGTGTNTGELFF

clone size: -
D gene: -
V gene: TRBV5-1
J gene: TRBJ2-2
CDR3 DNA: TGCGCCAGCAGCTCGGGAGAGAGCGGGGAGCTGTTTTTT
CDR3 protein: CASSSGESGELFF

clone size: few
D gene: -
V gene: TRBV28
J gene: TRBJ2-2
CDR3 DNA: TGTGCCAGCAGTCTGCCCCTCGGTAACACCGGGGAGCTGTTTTTT
CDR3 protein: CASSLPLGNTGELFF

clone size: once
D gene: TRBD2
V gene: TRBV4-1
J gene: TRBJ2-1
CDR3 DNA: TGCGCCAGCAGCCGAACTAGCGGGGGGGCCTTGGATGAGCAGTTCTTC
CDR3 protein: CASSRTSGGALDEQFF

clone size: -
D gene: TRBD2
V gene: TRBV5-1
J gene: TRBJ2-5
CDR3 DNA: TGCGCCAGCAGCTTGGGGGGGGGTCAACTGGAGACCCAGTACTTC
CDR3 protein: CASSLGGGQLETQYF

clone size: -
D gene: -
V gene: TRBV21-1
J gene: TRBJ2-1
CDR3 DNA: TGTGCCAGCAGCAAATGCCCCGTAGGGGGCCTCTACAATGAGCAGTTCTTC
CDR3 protein: CASSKCPVGGLYNEQFF

clone size: once
D gene: -
V gene: TRBV7-2
J gene: TRBJ1-4
CDR3 DNA: TGTGCCAGCAGCTTAGTCGGGAGCACGTATGAAAAACTGTTTTTT
CDR3 protein: CASSLVGSTYEKLFF

clone size: -
D gene: TRBD1
V gene: TRBV29-1
J gene: TRBJ1-4
CDR3 DNA: TGCAGCGTTGGGGGTACAGGGGGAAATGAAAAACTGTTTTTT
CDR3 protein: CSVGGTGGNEKLFF

clone size: once
D gene: TRBD1
V gene: TRBV7-9
J gene: TRBJ2-7
CDR3 DNA: TGTGCCAGCAGCTCCTGGGACAGGTCCTACGAGCAGTACTTC
CDR3 protein: CASSSWDRSYEQYF

clone size: -
D gene: TRBD2
V gene: TRBV28
J gene: TRBJ2-1
CDR3 DNA: TGTGCCAGCAGTTCCGGGACTAGCGGGAGGGATGAGCAGTTCTTC
CDR3 protein: CASSSGTSGRDEQFF

clone size: -
D gene: -
V gene: TRBV2
J gene: TRBJ2-7
CDR3 DNA: TGTGCCAGCAGTGAAAGGGGACTGTTCTACGAGCAGTACTTC
CDR3 protein: CASSERGLFYEQYF

clone size: -
D gene: TRBD2
V gene: TRBV18
J gene: TRBJ2-2
CDR3 DNA: TGTGCCAGCTCACCGAGACTAGCGGGAGTAGGAAGGGAGCTGTTTTTT
CDR3 protein: CASSPRLAGVGRELFF

clone size: -
D gene: TRBD2
V gene: TRBV2
J gene: TRBJ2-1
CDR3 DNA: TGTGCCAGCAGTGAATTCCCTAGCGGGAACGCCTACAATGAGCAGTTCTTC
CDR3 protein: CASSEFPSGNAYNEQFF

clone size: -
D gene: TRBD1
V gene: TRBV5-5
J gene: TRBJ1-2
CDR3 DNA: TGTGCCAGCAGCTTGCCCAGGGGGAGCGGCTATGGCTACACCTTC
CDR3 protein: CASSLPRGSGYGYTF

clone size: -
D gene: -
V gene: TRBV4-2
J gene: TRBJ1-5
CDR3 DNA: TGTGCCAGCAGCCAAGTTGCAGGGCACCAGCCCCAGCATTTT
CDR3 protein: CASSQVAGHQPQHF

clone size: -
D gene: TRBD2
V gene: TRBV10-1
J gene: TRBJ2-1
CDR3 DNA: TGCGCCAGCAGTAAAGCGGGGGGGCCGCGTTCCTACAATGAGCAGTTCTTC
CDR3 protein: CASSKAGGPRSYNEQFF

clone size: -
D gene: -
V gene: TRBV19
J gene: TRBJ1-1
CDR3 DNA: TGTGCCAGTCTAGTTAGTCAGGGGATAGCTTTCTTT
CDR3 protein: CASLVSQGIAFF

clone size: -
D gene: -
V gene: TRBV29-1
J gene: TRBJ1-1
CDR3 DNA: TGCAGCGTCGGGGGGCTCCTGGGCACTGAAGCTTTCTTT
CDR3 protein: CSVGGLLGTEAFF

clone size: once
D gene: TRBD1
V gene: TRBV2
J gene: TRBJ1-2
CDR3 DNA: TGTGCCAGCGGGACAGAGTATGGCTACACCTTC
CDR3 protein: CASGTEYGYTF

clone size: -
D gene: TRBD2
V gene: TRBV28
J gene: TRBJ2-2
CDR3 DNA: TGTGCCAGCAGCCGGGCGGGGGGCACGAACACCGGGGAGCTGTTTTTT
CDR3 protein: CASSRAGGTNTGELFF